The 21 T cell receptor beta chains in this list originate from one sample, sequenced in a study of breast tumors, draining lymph nodes, adjacent tissues. Breast cancer patients provided tissue from their axillary draining lymph nodes. TCRdb independently ran MiXCR on the multiplex PCR reads; one entry per CDR3 protein. The repertoire holds 200,000 to 300,000 distinct CDR3 sequences, around 30% seen once, with around 1% in the top ten. What was sequenced was axillary lymph node tissue. The receptors here all came from a female donor with breast cancer. Some clones in this sample may be carry-over from other donors' samples.

Only a few counts were recorded for this clonotype. Germline and junction disagree at one end, which may indicate a read error. J is TRBJ2-7 and V is TRBV7-9, with TRBD1 matching 12 bases. The germline V gene encodes CDR1 SEHNR and CDR2 FQNEAQ (reference sequence). The CDR3 covers 15 residues. The CDR3 bases are TGTGCCAGCAGCGTTTCCGGGACAGGGGGCCACGAGCAGCACTTC. As protein: CASSVSGTGGHEQHF.

This clonotype was detected a few times. One base away lies a much larger clone, so this may be a sequencing read error. The gene calls are TRBV5-4 and TRBJ1-2; weak D call: TRBD1 (5 bases). V lost 0 bases, J lost 6 bases, and 15 bases lay in between. Germline lookup yields CDR1 SGHNT and CDR2 YYREEE (reference sequence). The CDR3 sequence is 15 residues long. The CDR3 DNA reads as TGTGCCAGCAGCTTGGCACAGGCCAACGTCCATGGCTACACCTTC. Translation gives CASSLAQANVHGYTF.

Points on this clonotype: At one boundary the junction diverges from the germline segment, which might be a read error. This rearrangement joins TRBV5-1 to TRBJ1-6; 7 nucleotides align to TRBD1. The CDR3 runs 14 residues. CDR1 is SGHRS, CDR2 YFSETQ, per germline. In DNA form, the CDR3 reads TGCGCCGGCAGCATGGGGACAGACAATTCACCCCTCCACTTT. This encodes CAGSMGTDNSPLHF. The variable domain in full, completed from reference TRBV5-1 and TRBJ1-6, reads KAGVTQTPRYLIKTRGQQVTLSCSPISGHRSVSWYQQTPGQGLQFLFEYFSETQRNKGNFPGRFSGRQFSNSRSEMNVSTLELGDSALYLCAGSMGTDNSPLHFGNGTRLTVT.

A remark on this clonotype: A much larger clone is a single base away; this may be a read error. The chain joins TRBV11-1 to TRBJ2-1; TRBD2 agrees at 9 bases. Per the germline V gene, CDR1 is SGHAT and CDR2 is FQDESV (reference sequence). CDR3 size: 14 residues. The CDR3 spells CASNPSGDYNERFF. The CDR3 bases are TGTGCCAGCAACCCTAGCGGGGATTACAATGAGCGGTTCTTC.

To note about this clonotype: Relative to the germline gene, one junction end is altered; a read error may explain this. The gene calls are TRBV5-4 and TRBJ2-1, with D possibly TRBD1 on 5 matching bases. There are 17 residues in the CDR3. Germline CDR1 and CDR2: SGHNT and YYREEE (reference sequence). Written as DNA, the CDR3 is TGTGCCAGCAGCCCTCCCCCAGGGATACGCTCCTACAATGTGCAGTTCTTC. Its protein product is CASSPPPGIRSYNVQFF.

The table lists this clonotype with many counts. This rearrangement joins TRBV15 to TRBJ2-7; TRBD1 aligns across 7 bases. Germline V CDR1 and CDR2: LNHNV, YYDKDF (reference sequence). V lost 0 bases to trimming and J lost 3 bases; unmatched junction nucleotides: 2. The CDR3 sequence is 14 residues long. CDR3 bases: TGTGCCACCAGCAGAGAAGACAGGGACTACGAGCAGTACTTC. Translating it yields CATSREDRDYEQYF.

This clonotype was counted many times. The rearrangement joins TRBV7-8 to TRBJ2-7; D remains unclear. This CDR3 is 15 amino acids long. V dropped 2 bases and J dropped 0 bases, with 11 bases sitting between them. CDR1 and CDR2 from the germline V gene are SGHVS and FQNEAQ. The CDR3 DNA follows: TGTGCCAGCAGCTTACGTGGCGGATTCTCCTACGAGCAGTACTTC. Translated: CASSLRGGFSYEQYF.

This chain joins TRBV6-1 and TRBJ1-3; D may be TRBD1 (5 bases). From germline, CDR1 is MNHNS and CDR2 SASEGT. There are 14 residues in the CDR3. In nucleotides, the CDR3 is TGTGGCAGTAGTGAGGGGTTTTCCGGAAACACCATATATTTT. Its protein product is CGSSEGFSGNTIYF.

The V call is TRBV28, the J call TRBJ1-5, with TRBD1 as a possible D gene (5 bases). CDR1 is MDHEN and CDR2 is SYDVKM in the germline V gene. V was trimmed by 6 bases and J by 1 base, leaving 10 bases between them. The length of the CDR3 is 14 residues. In DNA form, the CDR3 reads TGTGCCAGCAGGAGGGGCCAAAGCAATCAGCCCCAGCATTTT. Encoded protein: CASRRGQSNQPQHF.

A remark on this clonotype: One junction end does not reproduce the germline sequence, and a read error may be involved. The rearrangement links TRBV6-5 to TRBJ2-3; tentatively, D is TRBD2 (6 bases). The CDR3 runs to 17 residues. Germline V CDR1 and CDR2: MNHEY, SVGAGI. The CDR3 reads CASSHSGLSGSTDTQYF. The CDR3 coding sequence is TGTGCCAGCAGTCACTCGGGGCTCAGCGGGAGCACAGATACGCAGTATTTT.

Concerning this clonotype: A read error is possible here, since a much larger clone lies one base away. The chain combines TRBV6-5 with TRBJ2-7; D uncertain. This CDR3 spans 13 amino acids. From germline, CDR1 is MNHEY and CDR2 SVGAGI. The V end lost 6 bases, the J end lost 5 bases, and 14 bases lay between the germline ends. CDR3 DNA: TGTGCCAGCAGGGCCAACACCTACGACGAGCAGTACTTC. This sequence encodes CASRANTYDEQYF.

V is TRBV9 and J is TRBJ1-1; D unresolved. The CDR3 is 15 residues long. Between the trimmed V and J ends, which lost 4 bases and 1 base, there was a span of 14 bases. Germline loops: CDR1 SGDLS, CDR2 YYNGEE. CDR3 DNA sequence: TGTGCCAGCAGCTCCACCGGACTGGGGAACACTGAAGCTTTCTTT. Amino acid sequence: CASSSTGLGNTEAFF. Variable domain in full (rest from reference TRBV9 and TRBJ1-1): DSGVTQTPKHLITATGQRVTLRCSPRSGDLSVYWYQQSLDQGLQFLIQYYNGEERAKGNILERFSAQQFPDLHSELNLSSLELGDSALYFCASSSTGLGNTEAFFGQGTRLTVV.

Concerning this clonotype itself: Possible read error: a much larger clone is one base away. The rearrangement links TRBV4-3 to TRBJ2-1; 7 bases map to TRBD2. CDR1 is LGHNA, CDR2 YSLEER, per germline. CDR3 size: 17 residues. The CDR3 DNA follows: TGCGCCAGCGGCCAGAGCCGATTGGCGGCGGGAGTGGGGGAGCAGTTCTTC. This gives the protein CASGQSRLAAGVGEQFF.

This clonotype has at least ten counts. This chain links TRBV9 with TRBJ2-7, with 13 bases matching TRBD2. Germline lookup yields CDR1 SGDLS and CDR2 YYNGEE. The CDR3 has 15 residues. Trimming took 0 bases from V and 5 from J; bases not matched to a gene: 2. The CDR3 sequence is CASSVGGLAGDEQYF. For the CDR3, the DNA is TGTGCCAGCAGCGTAGGTGGACTAGCGGGAGACGAGCAGTACTTC.

The V gene is TRBV2, the J gene TRBJ1-1; unclear D gene. Germline CDR1 and CDR2: SNHLY and FYNNEI. CDR3 length equals 11 residues. V was shortened by 7 bases and J by 4 bases, with 7 bases between the two germline ends. The CDR3, as DNA: TGTGCCAGCAAGAGGGTCACTGAAGCTTTCTTT. Residues: CASKRVTEAFF.

This clonotype was counted many times. The DNA of the CDR3 is TGTGCCAGCAGCTTCGGGGACACTGAAGCTTTCTTT. The encoded protein is CASSFGDTEAFF. The gene calls are TRBV7-9 and TRBJ1-1; D gene ambiguous. CDR1 is SEHNR and CDR2 is FQNEAQ in the germline V gene (reference sequence). This CDR3 region has 12 residues. Trimming removed 3 bases at V and 3 bases at J, with 5 bases between.

To note about this clonotype: This CDR3 fails to terminate in the conserved phenylalanine or tryptophan, so it likely reflects a read error. The DNA is left out, because the CDR3 cannot be placed on it with certainty; the CDR3 is given as TCRdb lists it. The CDR3 reads CAYTYSRGSTL. The genes are TRBV11-3 and TRBJ1-2. Germline CDR1 is SGHNT and CDR2 is YENEEA. From its first to its last residue, the CDR3 has 11 amino acids.

Note on this clonotype: One end of the junction does not line up with germline, which may come from a read error. The CDR3, as DNA: TGTGCCAGCAGTTCGGACAGTTACTCTGGAAACACCATATATTTT. As protein: CASSSDSYSGNTIYF. The V call is TRBV10-3, the J call TRBJ1-3, with D perhaps TRBD1 (6 bases). There are 15 residues in the CDR3. CDR1 is ENHRY, CDR2 SYGVKD, per germline.

This clonotype has at least ten counts. The chain has TRBV12-3 or TRBV12-4 and TRBJ2-2; D is unresolved. V was cut by 3 bases and J by 0 bases, with 5 bases left in between. CDR3 length equals 14 residues. Here the CDR3 DNA reads TGTGCCAGCAGTTTTTACGCGAACACCGGGGAGCTGTTTTTT. Translating it yields CASSFYANTGELFF.

For this clonotype: Relative to the germline gene, one junction end is altered; a read error may explain this. V gene TRBV19 combines with J gene TRBJ2-1; 7 bases match TRBD1. Germline V gene lookup returns CDR1 LNHDA and CDR2 SQIVND (reference sequence). CDR3 length: 17 residues. CDR3 bases: TGTGCCAGCAAGGACAGGAGCGACCCTAGCTCCTACAATGAGCAGTCCTTC. Residues: CASKDRSDPSSYNEQSF.

Note on this clonotype: A much larger clone lies a single base off, so this may be a read error. The rearrangement joins TRBV5-1 to TRBJ2-2; D is perhaps TRBD2 (6 bases). The CDR3 runs 15 residues. Germline assignment: CDR1 SGHRS and CDR2 YFSETQ. The CDR3 DNA is TGCGCCAGCAGCTTGTTAGCGGCGAACACCGGGGGGCTGTTTTTT. This codes for CASSLLAANTGGLFF.